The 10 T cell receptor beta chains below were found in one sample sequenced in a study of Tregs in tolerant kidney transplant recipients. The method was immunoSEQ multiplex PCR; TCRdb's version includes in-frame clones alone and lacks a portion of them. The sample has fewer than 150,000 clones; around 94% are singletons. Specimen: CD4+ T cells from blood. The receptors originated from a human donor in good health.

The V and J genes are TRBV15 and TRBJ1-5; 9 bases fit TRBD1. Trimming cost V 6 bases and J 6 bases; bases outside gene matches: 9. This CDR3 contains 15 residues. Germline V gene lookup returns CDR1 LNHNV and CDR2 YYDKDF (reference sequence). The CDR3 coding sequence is TGTGCCACCAGGGATACACAGGGGGCGGTTCAGCCCCAGCATTTT. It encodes CATRDTQGAVQPQHF.

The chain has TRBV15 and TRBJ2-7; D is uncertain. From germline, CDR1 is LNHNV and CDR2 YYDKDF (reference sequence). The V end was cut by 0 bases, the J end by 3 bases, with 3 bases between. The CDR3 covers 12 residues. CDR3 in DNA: TGTGCCACCAGCAGAGACCACTACGAGCAGTACTTC. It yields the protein CATSRDHYEQYF.

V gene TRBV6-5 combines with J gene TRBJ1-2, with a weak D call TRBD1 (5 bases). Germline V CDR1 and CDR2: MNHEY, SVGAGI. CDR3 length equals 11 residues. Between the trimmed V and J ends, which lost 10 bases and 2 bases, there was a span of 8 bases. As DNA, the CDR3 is TGTGCCACCGGGGCGAACTATGGCTACACCTTC. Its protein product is CATGANYGYTF.

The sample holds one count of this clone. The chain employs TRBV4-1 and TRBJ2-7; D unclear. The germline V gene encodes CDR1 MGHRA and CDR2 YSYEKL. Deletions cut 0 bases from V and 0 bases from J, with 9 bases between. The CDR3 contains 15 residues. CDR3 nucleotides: TGCGCCAGCAGCCAAGACTTGCTGCTCTCCTACGAGCAGTACTTC. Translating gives CASSQDLLLSYEQYF.

CDR3 loop: CSGGTAGETQYF. CDR3 sequence (DNA): TGCAGCGGTGGGACAGCAGGGGAGACCCAGTACTTC. This sequence joins TRBV29-1 and TRBJ2-5, with 7 bases fitting TRBD1. Trimming removed 7 bases from V and 5 bases from J; junction bases left unmatched: 7. The germline gives CDR1 SQVTM, CDR2 ANQGSEA. The CDR3 has 12 amino acids.

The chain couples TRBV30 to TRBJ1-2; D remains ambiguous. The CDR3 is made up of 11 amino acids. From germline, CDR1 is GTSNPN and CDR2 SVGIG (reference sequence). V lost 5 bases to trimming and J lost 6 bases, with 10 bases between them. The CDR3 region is CAWHRGDGYTF. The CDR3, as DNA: TGTGCCTGGCACCGGGGTGATGGCTACACCTTC.

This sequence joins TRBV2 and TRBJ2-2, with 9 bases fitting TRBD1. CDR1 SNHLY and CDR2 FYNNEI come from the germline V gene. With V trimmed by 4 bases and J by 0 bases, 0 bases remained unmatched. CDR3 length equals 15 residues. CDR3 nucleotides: TGTGCCAGCAGTGGACAGGGGGCGAACACCGGGGAGCTGTTTTTT. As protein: CASSGQGANTGELFF.

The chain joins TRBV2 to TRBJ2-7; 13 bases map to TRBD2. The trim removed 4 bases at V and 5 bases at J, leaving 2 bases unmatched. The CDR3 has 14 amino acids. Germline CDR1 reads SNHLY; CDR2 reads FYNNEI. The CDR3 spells CASSVTSGGDEQYF. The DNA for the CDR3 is TGTGCCAGCAGTGTTACTAGCGGGGGGGACGAGCAGTACTTC.

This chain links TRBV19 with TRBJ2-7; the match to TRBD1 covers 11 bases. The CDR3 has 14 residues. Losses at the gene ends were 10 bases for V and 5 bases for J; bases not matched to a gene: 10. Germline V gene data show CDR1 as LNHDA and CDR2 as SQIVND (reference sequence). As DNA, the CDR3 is TGTGCCACTGCCAGGACAGGGGGCATCAACGAGCAGTACTTC. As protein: CATARTGGINEQYF.

CDR3 DNA: TGTGCCAGCAGCGCGCGCCCTAGCGGGGCTTACAATGAGCAGTTCTTC. As protein: CASSARPSGAYNEQFF. V is TRBV5-6 and J is TRBJ2-1, with 9 positions matching TRBD2. Germline values: CDR1 SGHDT, CDR2 YYEEEE. The CDR3 runs to 16 residues. Losses at the gene ends were 4 bases for V and 4 bases for J; bases not matched to a gene: 9.